The TCR beta chain under discussion was sequenced for a study of Ad26.COV2.S vaccination and SARS-CoV-2 variants. Comments on this clone: Its antigen is not identified.

TCRdb keeps only in-frame clones here, not all; method: immunoSEQ multiplex PCR. The sample lists about 94,000 clones, more than 70% occurring once. Study-level points and caveats: Those who received vaccine or placebo ended up with similar non-spike TCR breadth.

The length of the CDR3 is 16 residues. The J segment lost 0 bases and the V segment lost 3 bases, leaving 6 bases of the junction unmatched. Germline V CDR1 and CDR2: MGHRA, YSYEKL. The receptor's source is a human donor who had recovered from COVID-19. The chain has TRBV4-1 and TRBJ2-3; 7 nucleotides agree with TRBD1. The sample consisted of peripheral blood, taken after recovery from COVID-19. CDR3 bases: TGCGCCAGCAGCCACCCCAGGACAGGTAGCACAGATACGCAGTATTTT. This translates into CASSHPRTGSTDTQYF.